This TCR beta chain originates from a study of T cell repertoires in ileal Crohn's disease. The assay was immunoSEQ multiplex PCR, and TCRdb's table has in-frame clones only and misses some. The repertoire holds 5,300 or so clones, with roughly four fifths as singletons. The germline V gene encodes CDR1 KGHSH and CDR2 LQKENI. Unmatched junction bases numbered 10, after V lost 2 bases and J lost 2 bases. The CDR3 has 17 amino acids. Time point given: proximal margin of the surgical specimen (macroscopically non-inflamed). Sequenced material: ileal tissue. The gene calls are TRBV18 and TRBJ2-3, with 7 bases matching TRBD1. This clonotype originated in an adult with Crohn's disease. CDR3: CASSPEGTGVFTDTQYF. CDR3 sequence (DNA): TGTGCCAGCTCACCAGAAGGCACAGGGGTATTCACAGATACGCAGTATTTT.